This T cell receptor (beta chain) comes out of a study of T-cell memory formation after mild COVID-19. Study background: The study found TCR clusters largely donor specific. Overall study results and limits: Largely, contracting CD4+ clones fell within CM and EM, and contracting CD8+ clones within EMRA. Unconfirmed was the SARS-CoV-2 specificity of second-wave clones that peaked on day 37.

cDNA libraries for TCR alpha and TCR beta, carrying sample barcodes and UMIs, came from 5'RACE with constant-segment primers. TCRdb re-analysed the 5' RACE reads in MiXCR, keeping a single row per CDR3 protein. This sample carries about 560,000 distinct CDR3 sequences, about a fifth of them seen once, and the ten largest clones take approximately 8.4%. A word on this clonotype: The antigen is not known.

The sequence was collected from an adult woman who had mild COVID-19 (a few samples of this study predate the infection). Cell type and time point are not known. The sequencing input was PBMCs or a T cell subset sorted from them (not recorded which).

CDR3 region: CASSLRQGSLGYTF. In DNA form, the CDR3 reads TGTGCCAGCAGTTTAAGACAGGGTTCCCTTGGCTACACCTTC. The chain couples TRBV27 to TRBJ1-2, with 7 bases identical to TRBD1. The CDR3 is 14 residues long. V gave up 2 bases and J gave up 7 bases; unmatched junction bases: 7. The germline gives CDR1 MNHEY, CDR2 SMNVEV (reference sequence).